These T cell receptor beta chains were read from a single sample in a study of blood T cells in healthy people across ages. TCRdb ran MiXCR on the 5' RACE reads and lists one entry per CDR3 protein. The sample holds 1.5 million to 2 million distinct CDR3 sequences, about two fifths seen once. Sequenced: blood. Receptor source: a human donor in good health. CDR3s include the opening cysteine and the closing phenylalanine or tryptophan. Fields, in order: J gene, CDR3 length, clone size, D gene, V gene, CDR3 protein, CDR3 DNA. The D gene is left open where the match is weak. Only part of the rows carry a size: once, few, many, or a class if the clone is expanded.

TRBJ2-5 | 17 | - | TRBD2 | TRBV5-1 | CASSLRSGLAGVNEQYF | TGCGCCAGCAGCTTGAGGTCTGGACTAGCGGGGGTGAACGAACAGTACTTC
TRBJ2-1 | 19 | - | TRBD2 | TRBV4-2 | CASSQDPVTLAGGPNEQFF | TGTGCCAGCAGCCAAGATCCAGTGACCCTAGCGGGGGGGCCCAATGAGCAGTTCTTC
TRBJ2-7 | 16 | - | TRBD1 | TRBV7-9 | CASSSYGTGQAYEQYF | TGTGCCAGCAGCTCCTATGGGACAGGGCAGGCCTACGAGCAGTACTTC
TRBJ2-5 | 15 | - | - | TRBV18 | CASSPRAGAQETQYF | TGTGCCAGCTCTCCGCGGGCGGGGGCCCAAGAGACCCAGTACTTC
TRBJ2-4 | 16 | few | TRBD1 | TRBV4-3 | CASSQLTGVSKNIQYF | TGCGCCAGCAGCCAGTTGACAGGGGTATCCAAAAACATTCAGTACTTC
TRBJ2-1 | 12 | few | - | TRBV6-4 | CASGDGPGQQFF | TGTGCCAGCGGGGATGGGCCAGGTCAGCAGTTCTTC
TRBJ2-7 | 14 | few | - | TRBV18 | CASSPRNVAGEQYF | TGTGCCAGCTCACCCCGAAACGTGGCTGGCGAGCAGTACTTC
TRBJ2-6 | 23 | - | TRBD1 | TRBV7-6 | CASSPKWGTGGVYPEAGANVLTF | TGTGCCAGCAGCCCAAAGTGGGGGACAGGGGGCGTGTACCCCGAGGCTGGGGCCAACGTCCTGACTTTC
TRBJ1-5 | 13 | - | - | TRBV6-5 | CASSQFSNQPQHF | TGTGCCAGCTCGCAGTTTAGCAATCAGCCCCAGCATTTT
TRBJ2-1 | 16 | few | - | TRBV5-1 | CASSPAGVSSYNEQFF | TGCGCCAGCAGCCCCGCCGGAGTGAGCTCCTACAATGAGCAGTTCTTC
TRBJ2-7 | 17 | - | TRBD2 | TRBV6-2/TRBV6-3 | CASRNAGGKIGRHEQYF | TGTGCCAGCAGGAACGCGGGGGGAAAGATCGGAAGACACGAGCAGTACTTC
TRBJ2-1 | 14 | few | - | TRBV2 | CASSSAGGTNEQFF | TGTGCCAGCAGTTCTGCAGGGGGGACGAATGAGCAGTTCTTC
TRBJ1-2 | 13 | few | TRBD1 | TRBV29-1 | CSVGQGVYYGYTF | TGCAGCGTTGGACAGGGGGTTTACTATGGCTACACCTTC
TRBJ1-2 | 13 | - | - | TRBV14 | CASSQVGRGGYTF | TGTGCCAGCAGCCAAGTCGGTCGGGGAGGCTACACCTTC
TRBJ2-7 | 14 | - | - | TRBV5-1 | CASSFGALSYEQYF | TGCGCCAGCAGCTTCGGGGCCCTCTCCTACGAGCAGTACTTC
TRBJ1-2 | 13 | - | TRBD1 | TRBV6-5 | CTSSPDRGYGYTF | TGTACCAGCAGCCCGGACAGGGGGTATGGCTACACCTTC
TRBJ2-7 | 14 | - | - | TRBV4-3 | CASSPATLSYEQYF | TGCGCCAGCAGCCCAGCCACCCTCTCCTACGAGCAGTACTTC
TRBJ1-5 | 15 | few | - | TRBV7-2 | CASSLDWGLNQPQHF | TGTGCCAGCAGCTTAGACTGGGGGTTGAATCAGCCCCAGCATTTT
TRBJ1-2 | 14 | - | TRBD1 | TRBV6-6 | CASTSPGQVYGYTF | TGTGCCAGCACCAGCCCAGGACAGGTCTATGGCTACACCTTC